The 28 T cell receptor beta chains below were found in one sample sequenced in a study of T cells in Graves' hyperthyroidism and ophthalmopathy. Researchers took RNA transcripts and amplified the TCR beta CDR3 regions from them. First-round RT-PCR targeting the TCR CDR3 was performed with the HTBI primer set. TCRdb reprocessed the multiplex PCR reads via MiXCR and lists one record per CDR3 protein. The sample consists of a few hundred thousand distinct CDR3 sequences, less than 20% of them appearing once. Sequenced material: blood. The receptors come from a woman in her twenties or thirties with Graves' hyperthyroidism.

With respect to this clonotype: Sequence at one end of the junction differs from germline and may be a read error. The chain joins TRBV5-1 to TRBJ2-2; TRBD2 is a possible D gene (6 bases). CDR1 is SGHRS and CDR2 is YFSETQ in the germline V gene. CDR3 size: 13 residues. In nucleotides, the CDR3 is TGCGCCAGCAGTGGACAACACACCGGGGGGCTGTTTTTT. Translating it yields CASSGQHTGGLFF.

This clonotype came up many times. CDR3 region: CSARFWRGNTEAFF. DNA of the CDR3: TGCAGTGCTAGATTCTGGCGGGGGAACACTGAAGCTTTCTTT. The rearrangement links TRBV20-1 to TRBJ1-1; D not resolved. V lost 2 bases to trimming and J lost 1 base, with 11 bases between them. The CDR3 is made up of 14 amino acids. The V gene's germline CDR1 is DFQATT and CDR2 SNEGSKA (reference sequence).

This clonotype was recorded at least ten times. This chain links TRBV28 with TRBJ2-7; the match to TRBD2 covers 9 bases. The junction had 11 bases not matched to a gene; V was cut back by 3 bases and J by 2 bases. The CDR3 has 17 amino acids. CDR1 MDHEN and CDR2 SYDVKM come from the germline V gene. The CDR3 protein is CASSLSAWAGGTYEQYF. CDR3 nucleotides: TGTGCCAGCAGTTTGTCGGCATGGGCGGGAGGGACCTACGAGCAGTACTTC.

This clonotype was found a few times. The V call is TRBV4-1, the J call TRBJ1-1, with 12 bases fitting TRBD1. Trimming at V came to 3 bases and at J to 5 bases, leaving 7 bases not matched to a gene. Germline loops: CDR1 MGHRA, CDR2 YSYEKL. The CDR3 length is 16 residues. The CDR3, as DNA: TGCGCCAGCAGCCAGGGACAGGGGGCTTTTAAGACTGAAGCTTTCTTT. It codes for CASSQGQGAFKTEAFF.

The sample holds many counts of this clonotype. The chain links TRBV6-2 or TRBV6-3 to TRBJ2-3; D is undetermined. Germline V gene data show CDR1 as MNHEY and CDR2 as SVGEGT. This CDR3 comprises 14 residues. The ends were cut back, 2 bases at V and 7 bases at J, with 13 bases in the middle. This CDR3 is CASSYGRIAYTQYF. The CDR3 nucleotides read TGTGCCAGCAGTTACGGGCGGATCGCATATACGCAGTATTTT.

This clonotype showed up many times. The chain employs TRBV27 and TRBJ2-7; perhaps D is TRBD1 or TRBD2 (6 bases each). V was clipped by 5 bases and J by 3 bases, with 14 bases between them. Germline loops: CDR1 MNHEY, CDR2 SMNVEV (reference sequence). The CDR3 runs 14 residues. CDR3 amino acids: CASSRGAANYEQYF. CDR3 DNA sequence: TGTGCCAGCAGTAGGGGGGCAGCTAACTACGAGCAGTACTTC.

The rearrangement joins TRBV15 to TRBJ2-3; D may match TRBD1 or TRBD2 (6 bases each). The CDR3 consists of 18 residues. Trimming removed 0 bases from V and 1 base from J, with 17 bases in between. Germline V CDR1 and CDR2: LNHNV, YYDKDF (reference sequence). CDR3 in DNA: TGTGCCACCAGCAGAGATCCGGGGGCGCTAGGTCGCACAGATACGCAGTATTTT. It is translated as CATSRDPGALGRTDTQYF.

Of note for this clonotype: This sequence may be a read error, since a much larger clone differs from it by one base. V gene TRBV30 combines with J gene TRBJ1-6, with unresolved D. Germline values: CDR1 GTSNPN, CDR2 SVGIG (reference sequence). This CDR3 spans 11 amino acids. The CDR3 sequence is CTWSRNSPLHF. CDR3 DNA sequence: TGTACCTGGAGCCGCAATTCACCCCTCCACTTT.

The chain couples TRBV28 to TRBJ1-4; 11 bases align to TRBD1. CDR1 is MDHEN, CDR2 SYDVKM, per germline. V gave up 4 bases and J gave up 7 bases; unmatched junction bases: 5. This CDR3 region has 15 residues. The CDR3 DNA reads as TGTGCCAGCAGTTCGGGGACAGGGGGAGGTGAAAAACTGTTTTTT. Translated: CASSSGTGGGEKLFF.

This clonotype came up many times. The V call is TRBV5-1, the J call TRBJ2-7, with D possibly matching TRBD1 (5 bases). Trimming stripped 4 bases from V and 2 bases from J, with 16 bases between. CDR1 is SGHRS, CDR2 YFSETQ, per germline. CDR3 length: 15 amino acids. CDR3 DNA sequence: TGCGCCAGCAGCCCCAGTTACCCAGGGACCTACGAGCAGTACTTC. It yields the protein CASSPSYPGTYEQYF.

This clonotype has ten or more counts. V gene TRBV27 combines with J gene TRBJ2-7; maybe TRBD2 (5 bases). The V and J ends lost 6 bases and 2 bases respectively, with 23 bases between them. Germline CDR1 and CDR2: MNHEY and SMNVEV (reference sequence). The CDR3 runs 17 residues. CDR3 nucleotide sequence: TGTGCCAGCAGCTACGGACTCACGATCAAAGGCCCCTACGAGCAGTACTTC. Translating gives CASSYGLTIKGPYEQYF.

The genes are TRBV5-1 and TRBJ1-2; D is unclear. CDR1 and CDR2 from the germline V gene are SGHRS and YFSETQ. This CDR3 comprises 14 residues. Trimming removed 4 bases from V and 3 bases from J, with 13 bases in between. CDR3 loop: CASSPRAVDYGYTF. In DNA form, the CDR3 reads TGCGCCAGCAGCCCGCGGGCAGTTGACTATGGCTACACCTTC.

The rearrangement uses TRBV20-1 and TRBJ2-4; 7 bases line up with TRBD1. Trimming removed 2 bases from V and 2 bases from J; junction bases left unmatched: 9. This CDR3 is built from 16 residues. Germline V lookup: CDR1 DFQATT, CDR2 SNEGSKA (reference sequence). This CDR3 is CSARRDSPRSKNIQYF. DNA of the CDR3: TGCAGTGCTAGAAGGGACAGCCCCCGGTCCAAAAACATTCAGTACTTC.

The chain couples TRBV15 to TRBJ1-3; D call uncertain. Trimming removed 6 bases from V and 2 bases from J, with 8 bases in between. The CDR3 length is 13 residues. CDR1 LNHNV and CDR2 YYDKDF come from the germline V gene (reference sequence). For the CDR3, the DNA is TGTGCCACCAGGCGCAGCACTGGAAACACCATATATTTT. This sequence encodes CATRRSTGNTIYF.

In this sample, this clonotype turned up many times. The rearrangement uses TRBV9 and TRBJ1-2; maybe TRBD1 (6 bases). The CDR3 contains 14 residues. Trimming pared 3 bases from V and 8 bases from J, leaving 17 bases between. Germline assignment: CDR1 SGDLS and CDR2 YYNGEE. CDR3 bases: TGTGCCAGCAGCGGACAGGAAGGACACGCCGGCTACACCTTC. Protein product: CASSGQEGHAGYTF.

This clonotype has ten or more counts. This chain links TRBV24-1 with TRBJ2-7; 9 nucleotides match TRBD1. The V gene end was trimmed by 3 bases and the J gene end by 3 bases; junction bases not matched to a gene: 5. This CDR3 comprises 15 residues. Germline assignment: CDR1 KGHDR and CDR2 SFDVKD. CDR3 sequence: CATSDPGTGHYEQYF. CDR3 DNA: TGTGCCACCAGTGATCCGGGGACAGGGCACTACGAGCAGTACTTC.

At least ten counts were recorded for this clonotype. The rearrangement joins TRBV10-3 to TRBJ1-6; a possible D gene is TRBD1 (5 bases). This CDR3 has 15 residues. CDR1 is ENHRY, CDR2 SYGVKD, per germline. V was cut by 8 bases and J by 8 bases, with 19 bases left in between. The CDR3 is CAIRRDAGGYSPLHF. The CDR3 DNA reads as TGTGCCATCCGCCGTGACGCGGGGGGTTATTCACCCCTCCACTTT.

V and J are TRBV5-1 and TRBJ2-7; TRBD2 aligns across 7 bases. This CDR3 comprises 14 residues. V shed 0 bases and J 6 bases; nucleotides not matched to a gene: 6. From germline, CDR1 is SGHRS and CDR2 YFSETQ. This CDR3 reads CASSLDGRLVEQYF. The CDR3 DNA follows: TGCGCCAGCAGCTTGGACGGGAGGCTAGTCGAGCAGTACTTC.

This clonotype has ten or more counts. V gene TRBV7-9 combines with J gene TRBJ2-7; D perhaps matches TRBD2 (5 bases). The CDR3 runs 14 residues. The V end was cut by 0 bases, the J end by 5 bases, with 11 bases between. CDR1 is SEHNR, CDR2 FQNEAQ, per germline (reference sequence). CDR3 amino acids: CASSLASGGNEQYF. The CDR3 nucleotides are TGTGCCAGCAGCTTAGCCAGCGGTGGTAACGAGCAGTACTTC.

This clonotype was seen more than once but under ten times. The chain uses TRBV7-3 and TRBJ2-5, with 15 bases that match TRBD2. The length of the CDR3 is 18 residues. V lost 5 bases, J lost 5 bases, and 12 bases stayed unmatched. Germline-derived CDR1 and CDR2 are SGHTA and FQGTGA. CDR3 in amino acids: CASSPRPGLAGGRETQYF. CDR3 coding DNA: TGTGCCAGCAGCCCCCGGCCGGGACTAGCGGGAGGACGGGAGACCCAGTACTTC.

The table lists this clonotype with many counts. V usage is TRBV27 and J usage is TRBJ2-7; 11 nucleotides align to TRBD2. CDR1 MNHEY and CDR2 SMNVEV come from the germline V gene (reference sequence). The CDR3 is 14 amino acids. J gave up 6 bases and V 4 bases, and 5 bases lay outside the gene matches. The CDR3 nucleotides are TGTGCCAGCAGTTATACTAGCGGGAGTGGCGAGCAGTACTTC. Translation: CASSYTSGSGEQYF.

Turning to this clonotype: A read error may explain this, as a much larger clone is one base away. The chain uses TRBV2 and TRBJ2-2, with TRBD2 matching 9 bases. From germline, CDR1 is SNHLY and CDR2 FYNNEI. The CDR3 loop spans 15 amino acids. CDR3 loop: CASSELAGRTGDLFF. CDR3 nucleotide sequence: TGTGCCAGCAGTGAACTAGCGGGACGCACCGGGGACCTGTTTTTT.

This clonotype was observed a few times. V usage is TRBV24-1 and J usage is TRBJ2-1; D unclear. Germline lookup yields CDR1 KGHDR and CDR2 SFDVKD. V lost 4 bases, J lost 8 bases, and 5 bases lay in between. The CDR3 loop spans 11 amino acids. CDR3 sequence (DNA): TGTGCCACCAGTGAAGGGTATGAGCAGTTCTTC. Its protein product is CATSEGYEQFF.

This clonotype has just a few counts. V gene TRBV7-2 combines with J gene TRBJ1-2; D gene unclear. Germline V lookup: CDR1 SGHTA, CDR2 FQGNSA. The CDR3 consists of 12 residues. V was trimmed by 3 bases and J by 7 bases, leaving 9 bases between them. The CDR3 sequence is CASSLDPSGYTF. The CDR3 DNA is TGTGCCAGCAGCTTGGATCCTTCTGGCTACACCTTC.

The chain is built from TRBV5-6 and TRBJ2-3; 10 bases are shared with TRBD2. The germline gives CDR1 SGHDT, CDR2 YYEEEE. The length of the CDR3 is 14 residues. The V gene end was trimmed by 0 bases and the J gene end by 5 bases; junction bases not matched to a gene: 0. The CDR3 reads CASSLASGRDTQYF. The CDR3 region has the DNA TGTGCCAGCAGCTTGGCTAGCGGGAGAGATACGCAGTATTTT.

This clonotype was seen a handful of times. This chain joins TRBV7-2 and TRBJ2-5, with TRBD2 identical over 11 bases. The CDR3 covers 15 residues. CDR1 SGHTA and CDR2 FQGNSA come from the germline V gene. The V and J ends lost 3 bases and 5 bases, in that order; junction bases with no gene match: 5. The CDR3 region has the DNA TGTGCCAGCAGCTTCACTAGCGGGAGCGATGAGACCCAGTACTTC. Translated: CASSFTSGSDETQYF.

Remarks on this clonotype: A clone one base away is much larger, so this may be a read error. Since no conserved phenylalanine or tryptophan closes the CDR3, a read error is the likely cause. The chain carries TRBV10-3 and TRBJ2-7; tentative D call: TRBD2 (6 bases). Germline V gene lookup returns CDR1 ENHRY and CDR2 SYGVKD. Trimming took 3 bases from V and 1 from J, leaving 13 bases between them. The CDR3 totals 15 residues. For the CDR3, the DNA is TGTGCCATCAGTGAATCGGGGGTCCGGTCCTACGAGCAGTACTCC. It specifies CAISESGVRSYEQYS.

The rearrangement links TRBV19 to TRBJ1-6; D ambiguous. V lost 7 bases to trimming and J lost 4 bases, with 17 bases between them. Germline V lookup: CDR1 LNHDA, CDR2 SQIVND (reference sequence). The CDR3 extends over 16 amino acids. The CDR3 reads CASKPGRGTYNSPLHF. CDR3 DNA sequence: TGTGCCAGTAAACCAGGCAGAGGAACATATAATTCACCCCTCCACTTT.